Presented here are 21 T cell receptor beta chains from one specimen sequenced in a study of blood T cells in healthy people across ages. Next came a second PCR, run for about 7 to 12 cycles, which used a sample-barcoded 5' primer along with a J-beta primer mix. TCRdb recomputed calls from the 5' RACE reads with MiXCR, one row per CDR3 protein. There are roughly 1.5 million distinct CDR3 sequences in the sample; 42% occur only once, and 4% lies in the top ten. The sequenced sample was blood. The source is a woman under 30 in good health.

The chain recombines TRBV27 with TRBJ2-7; perhaps TRBD1 as D (7 bases). CDR3 length equals 15 residues. Deletions cut 3 bases from V and 4 bases from J, with 16 bases between. The germline CDR1 and CDR2 sequences are MNHEY and SMNVEV (reference sequence). The CDR3 DNA follows: TGTGCCAGCAGTTTCGGGTCGTCAGGGGGGTACGAGCAGTACTTC. Its protein product is CASSFGSSGGYEQYF.

The V and J genes are TRBV2 and TRBJ1-2, with 9 bases identical to TRBD1. The length of the CDR3 is 16 residues. Germline CDR1 and CDR2: SNHLY and FYNNEI. J lost 4 bases, V lost 2 bases, and 8 bases had no gene match. The CDR3 reads CASSELLGTGPYGYTF. For the CDR3, the DNA is TGTGCCAGCAGTGAATTATTAGGGACAGGGCCCTATGGCTACACCTTC.

This sequence joins TRBV7-2 and TRBJ2-5; D call uncertain. V lost 1 base to trimming and J lost 1 base, with 16 bases between them. Per the germline V gene, CDR1 is SGHTA and CDR2 is FQGNSA. This CDR3 has 17 amino acids. CDR3: CASSLVEPIVGQETQYF. The CDR3 bases are TGTGCCAGCAGCTTAGTGGAGCCAATAGTAGGCCAAGAGACCCAGTACTTC.

In the case of this clonotype: One junction end disagrees with the germline gene, perhaps due to a read error. The chain combines TRBV6-2 or TRBV6-3 with TRBJ2-5; D not resolved. Gene TRBJ2-7 matches the end of the DNA better, so the J call may be wrong. This CDR3 has 14 amino acids. Germline V lookup: CDR1 MNHEY, CDR2 SVGEGT. The CDR3: CTSSYSMPTFEQYF. The DNA of the CDR3 is TGTACCAGCAGTTACTCGATGCCTACGTTCGAGCAGTACTTC.

V usage is TRBV29-1 and J usage is TRBJ2-5, with 8 bases identical to TRBD2. Per germline, CDR1 SQVTM and CDR2 ANQGSEA. The CDR3 consists of 14 residues. J lost 2 bases, V lost 4 bases, and 6 bases had no gene match. Here the CDR3 reads CSVASGGPQETQYF. The DNA of the CDR3 is TGCAGCGTTGCCAGCGGGGGTCCTCAAGAGACCCAGTACTTC.

The gene calls are TRBV10-2 and TRBJ1-5; possible D gene TRBD1, 5 bases. The ends were cut back, 7 bases at V and 0 bases at J, with 13 bases in the middle. The CDR3 loop spans 15 amino acids. Per germline, CDR1 WSHSY and CDR2 SAAADI. CDR3 DNA sequence: TGCGCCAGCACACCTGAGGGGTATAGCAATCAGCCCCAGCATTTT. Protein: CASTPEGYSNQPQHF.

The V and J genes are TRBV3-1 and TRBJ2-5; D is unclear. Trimming removed 8 bases at V and 7 bases at J, with 8 bases between. The germline gives CDR1 LGHDT, CDR2 YNNKEL (reference sequence). The CDR3 sequence is 10 residues long. Here the CDR3 reads CASDGGTQYF. For the CDR3, the DNA is TGTGCCAGCGACGGCGGGACCCAGTACTTC.

This sequence joins TRBV2 and TRBJ2-7; no firm D call. V lost 3 bases and J lost 5, with 11 bases in between. The germline V gene has CDR1 SNHLY and CDR2 FYNNEI. This CDR3 contains 13 residues. In DNA, the CDR3 is TGTGCCAGCAGTGATACGGGTTTGAACGAGCAGTACTTC. Translated: CASSDTGLNEQYF.

The chain is built from TRBV6-5 and TRBJ2-1; no firm D call. Germline CDR1 and CDR2: MNHEY and SVGAGI. The CDR3 is made up of 14 amino acids. With 5 bases removed from V and 8 bases from J, the gap between germline ends came to 16 bases. CDR3 in amino acids: CASSEVWGGDEQFF. The DNA for the CDR3 is TGTGCCAGCAGTGAAGTCTGGGGTGGGGATGAGCAGTTCTTC.

V is TRBV2 and J is TRBJ2-1; TRBD1 is a possible D gene (5 bases). The germline gives CDR1 SNHLY, CDR2 FYNNEI. V was cut by 5 bases and J by 4 bases, with 9 bases left in between. The CDR3 has 13 amino acids. The DNA for the CDR3 is TGTGCCAGCAGTCGGACACCTTACAATGAGCAGTTCTTC. The encoded protein is CASSRTPYNEQFF.

V usage is TRBV6-5 and J usage is TRBJ2-3; D uncertain. This CDR3 comprises 14 residues. V shed 4 bases and J shed 4 bases, with 12 bases lying between them. The germline V gene encodes CDR1 MNHEY and CDR2 SVGAGI. CDR3 in DNA: TGTGCCAGCAGTTGGTCGGCTGGATCAGATACGCAGTATTTT. Encoded protein: CASSWSAGSDTQYF.

This clonotype was detected many times. The chain employs TRBV6-6 and TRBJ2-4, with no clear D. Germline V gene data show CDR1 as MNHNY and CDR2 as SVGAGI (reference sequence). The CDR3 sequence is 14 residues long. V lost 8 bases and J 0 bases, leaving 11 bases between the germline ends. The CDR3 DNA follows: TGTGCCAGCGGAAGTCTCTTAGCCAAAAACATTCAGTACTTC. As protein: CASGSLLAKNIQYF.

This clonotype appeared a few times. The rearrangement uses TRBV4-3 and TRBJ1-2; tentative D call: TRBD1 (5 bases). The CDR3 consists of 14 residues. Germline CDR1 is LGHNA and CDR2 is YSLEER. V was clipped by 0 bases and J by 12 bases, with 17 bases between them. This CDR3 reads CASSQEDRDPVNTF. The CDR3, as DNA: TGCGCCAGCAGCCAAGAGGACCGGGACCCTGTGAACACCTTC.

The chain employs TRBV27 and TRBJ2-7; D assignment may be TRBD1 or TRBD2 (5 bases each). Germline CDR1 is MNHEY and CDR2 is SMNVEV (reference sequence). The CDR3 is made up of 17 amino acids. Trimming took off 6 bases at V and 5 bases at J, with 26 bases between the two ends. The chain's CDR3 is CASSVYPTGAAPHEQYF. DNA for the CDR3: TGTGCCAGCAGCGTTTATCCAACCGGGGCGGCCCCCCACGAGCAGTACTTC.

The chain uses TRBV20-1 and TRBJ1-2; unclear D gene. CDR1 is DFQATT, CDR2 SNEGSKA, per germline (reference sequence). V was shortened by 5 bases and J by 4 bases, with 14 bases between the two germline ends. This CDR3 is built from 13 residues. Here the CDR3 reads CSAPADGSYGYTF. DNA for the CDR3: TGCAGTGCTCCGGCGGACGGGAGCTATGGCTACACCTTC.

Concerning this clonotype itself: The junction does not match germline at one end; this may be a read error. V usage is TRBV7-9 and J usage is TRBJ2-4; TRBD1 might be the D (5 bases). Germline assignment: CDR1 SEHNR and CDR2 FQNEAQ (reference sequence). The CDR3 is made up of 15 amino acids. The CDR3 bases are TGTGCCAGCAGCTTAGGGGGCCTGGGCAAAAACATTGAGTACTTC. It is translated as CASSLGGLGKNIEYF.

This clonotype was counted only a few times. The V gene is TRBV29-1, the J gene TRBJ2-5; 8 bases align to TRBD1. The CDR3 extends over 14 amino acids. The V segment lost 3 bases and the J segment 2 bases; nucleotides outside the gene matches: 5. The V gene's germline CDR1 is SQVTM and CDR2 ANQGSEA. CDR3 DNA: TGCAGCGTTGATGGACAGGGAGGTCAAGAGACCCAGTACTTC. Protein product: CSVDGQGGQETQYF.

The CDR3 bases are TGCGCCAGCAGCTTGGAGCTAGCGGGCCAAGAGACCCAGTACTTC. This gives the protein CASSLELAGQETQYF. The rearrangement links TRBV5-1 to TRBJ2-5; 8 nucleotides agree with TRBD2. The V and J ends lost 0 bases and 1 base, in that order; junction bases with no gene match: 2. The CDR3 runs to 15 residues. Germline values: CDR1 SGHRS, CDR2 YFSETQ.

This clonotype was detected a few times. V is TRBV30 and J is TRBJ1-5, with 8 positions matching TRBD1. The CDR3 loop spans 13 amino acids. Trimming cost V 3 bases and J 7 bases; bases outside gene matches: 5. Germline V gene sequence: CDR1 GTSNPN, CDR2 SVGIG (reference sequence). The CDR3 sequence is CAWSRGRDQPQHF. The CDR3 nucleotides read TGTGCCTGGAGCAGGGGGCGGGACCAGCCCCAGCATTTT.

The V call is TRBV6-6, the J call TRBJ2-6; no firm D call. Germline V gene sequence: CDR1 MNHNY, CDR2 SVGAGI (reference sequence). The V end lost 8 bases, the J end lost 3 bases, and 11 bases lay between the germline ends. This CDR3 comprises 14 residues. The CDR3 DNA sequence: TGTGCCAGCGAACGTGTAGATGGGGCCAACGTCCTGACTTTC. Residues: CASERVDGANVLTF.

V is TRBV4-3 and J is TRBJ1-1; D call uncertain. V was cut by 1 base and J by 0 bases, with 15 bases left in between. The V gene's germline CDR1 is LGHNA and CDR2 YSLEER. CDR3 length: 17 residues. CDR3: CASSQAPPHQMNTEAFF. DNA of the CDR3: TGCGCCAGCAGCCAAGCCCCTCCGCACCAAATGAACACTGAAGCTTTCTTT.